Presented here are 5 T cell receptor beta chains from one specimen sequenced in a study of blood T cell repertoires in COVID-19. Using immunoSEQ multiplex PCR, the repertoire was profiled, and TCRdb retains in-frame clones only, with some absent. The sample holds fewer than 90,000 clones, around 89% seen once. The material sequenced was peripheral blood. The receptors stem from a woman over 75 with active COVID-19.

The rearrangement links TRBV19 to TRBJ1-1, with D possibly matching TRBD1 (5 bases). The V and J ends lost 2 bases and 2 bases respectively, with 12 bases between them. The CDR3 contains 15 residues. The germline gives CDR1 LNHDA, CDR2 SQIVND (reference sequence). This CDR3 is CASSIWEGTNTEAFF. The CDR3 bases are TGTGCCAGTAGTATATGGGAGGGGACTAACACTGAAGCTTTCTTT.

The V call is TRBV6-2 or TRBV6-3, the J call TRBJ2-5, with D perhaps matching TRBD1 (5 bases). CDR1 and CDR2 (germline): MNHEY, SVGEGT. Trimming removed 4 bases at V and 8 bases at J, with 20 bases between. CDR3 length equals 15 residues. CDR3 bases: TGTGCCAGCAGTTTCCCCAGGGTCCTAAGAGAAACCCAGTACTTC. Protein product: CASSFPRVLRETQYF.

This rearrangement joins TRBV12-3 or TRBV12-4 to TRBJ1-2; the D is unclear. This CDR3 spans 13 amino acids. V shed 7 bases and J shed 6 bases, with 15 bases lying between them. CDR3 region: CASTLRPGHGYTF. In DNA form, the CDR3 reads TGTGCCAGCACCCTAAGGCCTGGGCATGGCTACACCTTC.

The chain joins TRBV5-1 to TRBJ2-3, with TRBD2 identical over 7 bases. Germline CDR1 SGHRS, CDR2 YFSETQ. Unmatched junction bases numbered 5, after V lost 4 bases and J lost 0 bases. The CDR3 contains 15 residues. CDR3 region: CASSEGRASTDTQYF. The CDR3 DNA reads TGCGCCAGCAGCGAGGGGAGGGCCAGCACAGATACGCAGTATTTT.

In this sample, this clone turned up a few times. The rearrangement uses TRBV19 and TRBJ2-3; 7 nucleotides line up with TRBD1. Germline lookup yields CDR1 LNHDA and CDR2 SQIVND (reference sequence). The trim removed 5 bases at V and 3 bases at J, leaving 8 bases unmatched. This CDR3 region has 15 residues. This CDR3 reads CASSAHRGLTDTQYF. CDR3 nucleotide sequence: TGTGCCAGTAGTGCCCACAGGGGTTTGACAGATACGCAGTATTTT.